These 28 T cell receptor beta chains originate from one sample sequenced in a study of blood T cell repertoires in COVID-19. TCRdb's copy holds only in-frame clones and misses some; the assay was immunoSEQ multiplex PCR. This sample yields about 94,000 clones, of which over 70% are seen a single time; 15% to 20% belongs to the top ten. Sequenced input: peripheral blood. Receptors were obtained from a human donor in a cohort sampled during active COVID-19.

CDR3 residues: CASSPRGDGGNTEAFF. The CDR3 DNA sequence: TGTGCCAGCTCACCCCGGGGGGATGGAGGGAACACTGAAGCTTTCTTT. This rearrangement joins TRBV18 to TRBJ1-1, with D possibly TRBD1 on 5 matching bases. Trimming removed 3 bases at V and 1 base at J, with 15 bases between. CDR3 size: 16 residues. Looked up from germline, CDR1 is KGHSH and CDR2 is LQKENI.

This clone was counted ten times or more. The gene calls are TRBV5-1 and TRBJ2-3; TRBD2 matches at 7 bases. J was trimmed by 4 bases and V by 2 bases; bases with no gene match: 7. The germline CDR1 and CDR2 sequences are SGHRS and YFSETQ. The CDR3 runs 15 residues. Written as DNA, the CDR3 is TGCGCCAGCAGCTTAGGGCTAGCGGACCCAGATACGCAGTATTTT. It is translated as CASSLGLADPDTQYF.

The CDR3: CASAASGTIEQYF. CDR3 DNA: TGTGCCAGCGCAGCTAGCGGGACCATCGAGCAGTACTTC. The gene calls are TRBV28 and TRBJ2-7, with 9 bases matching TRBD2. The CDR3 is 13 amino acids. CDR1 and CDR2 (germline): MDHEN, SYDVKM. V was pared by 8 bases and J by 6 bases, with 8 bases of the junction left unmatched.

This clone has more than one count but fewer than ten. The chain recombines TRBV5-4 with TRBJ2-1; D is uncertain. The CDR3 length is 13 residues. Germline CDR1 is SGHNT and CDR2 is YYREEE (reference sequence). V lost 3 bases and J lost 7, with 11 bases in between. CDR3 region: CASSSATVNEQFF. The CDR3, as DNA: TGTGCCAGCAGCTCGGCGACTGTTAATGAGCAGTTCTTC.

The gene calls are TRBV28 and TRBJ1-6, with TRBD1 matching over 8 bases. The ends lost 2 bases at V and 8 bases at J; junction bases unmatched: 5. Germline V gives CDR1 MDHEN, CDR2 SYDVKM. The CDR3 contains 15 residues. The CDR3 DNA follows: TGTGCCAGCAGTTTACCTGACAGGGGATATTCACCCCTCCACTTT. This sequence encodes CASSLPDRGYSPLHF.

This clone appeared once. The chain is built from TRBV7-9 and TRBJ2-7, with D perhaps matching TRBD1 (6 bases). The CDR3 has 13 amino acids. V lost 3 bases and J lost 9, with 15 bases in between. The V gene's germline CDR1 is SEHNR and CDR2 FQNEAQ (reference sequence). CDR3 nucleotide sequence: TGTGCCAGCAGCTTGGGCCCTTCGACAGGGCAGTACTTC. As protein: CASSLGPSTGQYF. Full variable domain (outside the CDR3, taken from reference TRBV7-9 and TRBJ2-7): DTGVSQNPRHKITKRGQNVTFRCDPISEHNRLYWYRQTLGQGPEFLTYFQNEAQLEKSRLLSDRFSAERPKGSFSTLEIQRTEQGDSAMYLCASSLGPSTGQYFGPGTRLTVT.

The J gene is TRBJ1-2, the V gene TRBV28; 7 nucleotides line up with TRBD1. V dropped 6 bases and J dropped 8; count of bases not matched to a gene: 6. The CDR3 has 12 residues. CDR1 is MDHEN, CDR2 SYDVKM, per germline. The DNA for the CDR3 is TGTGCCAGCAGGGCACAGGGGTCAGGCTACACCTTC. This sequence encodes CASRAQGSGYTF.

The CDR3 DNA is TGCGCCAGCAGCCTTTCGCGCGAGAACACTGAAGCTTTCTTT. Its protein product is CASSLSRENTEAFF. The rearrangement uses TRBV5-1 and TRBJ1-1; D is undetermined. V was clipped by 4 bases and J by 1 base, with 11 bases between them. This CDR3 has 14 residues. The germline V gene encodes CDR1 SGHRS and CDR2 YFSETQ. The full variable domain, with the rest looked up from reference TRBV5-1 and TRBJ1-1, is KAGVTQTPRYLIKTRGQQVTLSCSPISGHRSVSWYQQTPGQGLQFLFEYFSETQRNKGNFPGRFSGRQFSNSRSEMNVSTLELGDSALYLCASSLSRENTEAFFGQGTRLTVV.

This rearrangement joins TRBV6-5 to TRBJ2-1; a weak D match, TRBD1 (6 bases). V was clipped by 5 bases and J by 12 bases, with 17 bases between them. CDR1 MNHEY and CDR2 SVGAGI come from the germline V gene. This CDR3 spans 13 amino acids. The CDR3 nucleotides are TGTGCCAGCAGTACAGGGCGAGATTCCGGGCAGTTCTTC. Translation: CASSTGRDSGQFF.

The genes are TRBV5-1 and TRBJ2-1; possible D gene TRBD2, 5 bases. With 1 base removed from V and 2 bases from J, the gap between germline ends came to 7 bases. Looked up from germline, CDR1 is SGHRS and CDR2 is YFSETQ. This CDR3 spans 14 amino acids. The CDR3: CASSLQAAYNEQFF. In DNA form, the CDR3 reads TGCGCCAGCAGCTTGCAAGCGGCCTACAATGAGCAGTTCTTC.

This clone appeared once. CDR3 sequence: CSANRGYEQYF. The DNA of the CDR3 is TGCAGTGCCAACAGGGGGTACGAGCAGTACTTC. The chain carries TRBV20-1 and TRBJ2-7, with TRBD1 matching 8 bases. The CDR3 sequence is 11 residues long. Germline V gene lookup returns CDR1 DFQATT and CDR2 SNEGSKA (reference sequence). The V and J ends lost 6 bases and 4 bases, in that order; junction bases with no gene match: 2.

The rearrangement links TRBV5-1 to TRBJ2-7; 9 nucleotides agree with TRBD2. Germline-derived CDR1 and CDR2 are SGHRS and YFSETQ. The CDR3 length is 12 residues. With V trimmed by 3 bases and J by 7 bases, 2 bases remained unmatched. CDR3 coding DNA: TGCGCCAGCAGCTACCTAGCGGGGGAGCAGTACTTC. Protein product: CASSYLAGEQYF.

The chain recombines TRBV6-6 with TRBJ2-7, with 8 bases that match TRBD2. The V segment lost 2 bases and the J segment 5 bases; nucleotides outside the gene matches: 5. The CDR3 totals 14 residues. CDR1 is MNHNY, CDR2 SVGAGI, per germline (reference sequence). The CDR3 reads CASSYPGLVDEQYF. In DNA, the CDR3 is TGTGCCAGCAGTTACCCGGGACTAGTGGACGAGCAGTACTTC.

V is TRBV11-2 and J is TRBJ2-7; D is possibly TRBD1 (6 bases). Germline V gene lookup returns CDR1 SGHAT and CDR2 FQNNGV. The CDR3 spans 15 residues. Trimming shortened V by 0 bases and J by 2 bases, and 11 bases separated the two germline ends. CDR3 nucleotides: TGTGCCAGCAGCTTAGATGTGACAGGCGCCTACGAGCAGTACTTC. Translating gives CASSLDVTGAYEQYF.

About this clone itself: The sample holds other DNA sequences that translate to the same CDR3. The chain links TRBV9 to TRBJ2-7; a weak D match, TRBD2 (6 bases). V was cut by 4 bases and J by 1 base, with 15 bases left in between. Germline V gene lookup returns CDR1 SGDLS and CDR2 YYNGEE. The CDR3 has 15 amino acids. The CDR3 region is CASSPSAGRSYEQYF. CDR3 nucleotide sequence: TGTGCCAGCAGCCCATCTGCGGGACGGTCCTACGAGCAGTACTTC.

The chain joins TRBV5-1 to TRBJ2-3; 9 bases align to TRBD1. Germline V gene data show CDR1 as SGHRS and CDR2 as YFSETQ. The CDR3 is made up of 15 amino acids. The junction had 3 bases not matched to a gene; V was cut back by 0 bases and J by 4 bases. The CDR3 is CASSLGQGVADTQYF. The CDR3 bases are TGCGCCAGCAGCTTGGGACAGGGGGTTGCAGATACGCAGTATTTT. The full variable domain, completed using reference TRBV5-1 and TRBJ2-3, is KAGVTQTPRYLIKTRGQQVTLSCSPISGHRSVSWYQQTPGQGLQFLFEYFSETQRNKGNFPGRFSGRQFSNSRSEMNVSTLELGDSALYLCASSLGQGVADTQYFGPGTRLTVL.

This chain links TRBV29-1 with TRBJ1-1; D unresolved. V lost 2 bases and J 1 base, leaving 8 bases between the germline ends. Germline V CDR1 and CDR2: SQVTM, ANQGSEA. CDR3 length equals 13 residues. The CDR3 bases are TGCAGCGTTGAACAGGCAGGGAACACTGAAGCTTTCTTT. It is translated as CSVEQAGNTEAFF.

This clone was seen a handful of times. The chain links TRBV18 to TRBJ1-5; no clear D. Deletions cut 2 bases from V and 1 base from J, with 6 bases between. The CDR3 is made up of 14 amino acids. The germline V gene encodes CDR1 KGHSH and CDR2 LQKENI. CDR3 loop: CASSPASSNQPQHF. In DNA, the CDR3 is TGTGCCAGCTCACCAGCAAGCAGCAATCAGCCCCAGCATTTT.

CDR3 in amino acids: CASSQDSWDRGLRDTQYF. CDR3 DNA sequence: TGTGCCAGCAGCCAAGACTCATGGGACAGGGGGCTCAGAGATACGCAGTATTTT. The gene calls are TRBV14 and TRBJ2-3; 12 bases line up with TRBD1. The V and J ends lost 0 bases and 5 bases, in that order; junction bases with no gene match: 9. From germline, CDR1 is SGHDN and CDR2 FVKESK. The CDR3 has 18 residues.

This rearrangement joins TRBV7-2 to TRBJ1-2; 8 bases match TRBD1. Germline assignment: CDR1 SGHTA and CDR2 FQGNSA. This CDR3 comprises 15 residues. With V trimmed by 1 base and J by 5 bases, 6 bases remained unmatched. The DNA for the CDR3 is TGTGCCAGCAGCTTAGGGTCAGGGGGCCAATATGGCTACACCTTC. This codes for CASSLGSGGQYGYTF.

The chain recombines TRBV5-6 with TRBJ1-1; weak D call: TRBD1 (6 bases). With 4 bases removed from V and 4 bases from J, the gap between germline ends came to 14 bases. Germline CDR1 is SGHDT and CDR2 is YYEEEE. This CDR3 region has 14 residues. The CDR3, as DNA: TGTGCCAGCAGCCTGCGGGGGGGCGGCACTGAAGCTTTCTTT. Its protein is CASSLRGGGTEAFF.

CDR3 residues: CASRRGETQYF. Here the CDR3 DNA reads TGTGCCAGCAGGCGGGGAGAGACCCAGTACTTC. The chain recombines TRBV6-5 with TRBJ2-5; TRBD2 might be the D (6 bases). Germline V gives CDR1 MNHEY, CDR2 SVGAGI. Trimming removed 6 bases at V and 4 bases at J, with 6 bases between. The CDR3 loop spans 11 amino acids.

The CDR3 loop is CASSRQPASGANVLTF. Here the CDR3 DNA reads TGTGCCAGCAGCCGACAGCCAGCGTCTGGGGCCAACGTCCTGACTTTC. V usage is TRBV14 and J usage is TRBJ2-6; D may be TRBD1 (5 bases). Germline lookup yields CDR1 SGHDN and CDR2 FVKESK. V dropped 4 bases and J dropped 1 base, with 11 bases sitting between them. The CDR3 is made up of 16 amino acids.

The chain joins TRBV5-1 to TRBJ2-7; 7 nucleotides line up with TRBD1. The CDR3 contains 14 residues. The germline gives CDR1 SGHRS, CDR2 YFSETQ. With V trimmed by 4 bases and J by 2 bases, 6 bases remained unmatched. The CDR3, as DNA: TGCGCCAGCAGCCGCGGACAGGCCCCCTACGAGCAGTACTTC. Residues: CASSRGQAPYEQYF.

This rearrangement joins TRBV30 to TRBJ1-6; D gene ambiguous. The CDR3 is 11 amino acids. Trimming pared 3 bases from V and 7 bases from J, leaving 4 bases between. From germline, CDR1 is GTSNPN and CDR2 SVGIG (reference sequence). The CDR3 DNA follows: TGTGCCTGGAGCGTGAATTCACCCCTCCACTTT. Amino acids: CAWSVNSPLHF.

The genes are TRBV30 and TRBJ2-7, with D tentatively TRBD2 (5 bases). This CDR3 has 16 amino acids. Germline CDR1 GTSNPN, CDR2 SVGIG (reference sequence). V was pared by 3 bases and J by 9 bases, with 27 bases between. The CDR3 region is CAWRMLGASGETVQYF. In DNA form, the CDR3 reads TGTGCCTGGAGGATGCTCGGTGCCAGCGGAGAAACCGTGCAGTACTTC.

The rearrangement joins TRBV15 to TRBJ2-7; a possible D gene is TRBD1 (6 bases). CDR3 size: 14 residues. Germline V lookup: CDR1 LNHNV, CDR2 YYDKDF (reference sequence). The V and J ends lost 3 bases and 3 bases respectively, with 12 bases between them. The CDR3 coding sequence is TGTGCCACCAGCAGGAACAGGGAGAACTACGAGCAGTACTTC. Its protein product is CATSRNRENYEQYF.

The chain has TRBV5-1 and TRBJ2-7; a weak D match, TRBD1 (6 bases). Germline V CDR1 and CDR2: SGHRS, YFSETQ. The ends were cut back, 5 bases at V and 0 bases at J, with 12 bases in the middle. This CDR3 is built from 14 residues. CDR3 coding DNA: TGCGCCAGCAGTGAGGCAGGGGTCTCCTACGAGCAGTACTTC. It is translated as CASSEAGVSYEQYF.